This T cell receptor (beta chain) came from a study of shared clonotypes between healthy human individuals. Sequencing used immunoSEQ multiplex PCR; TCRdb keeps in-frame clones, though not all of them. The table lists around 1.4 million clones, 98% to 99% of them singletons, with roughly 0.36% in the top ten. Germline V gives CDR1 WNHNN, CDR2 SYGVQD (reference sequence). Trimming left V 3 bases short and J 2 bases short, with 10 bases between. This CDR3 contains 14 residues. The rearrangement uses TRBV10-1 and TRBJ1-1; D ambiguous. Sequenced material: naive CD4+ T cells sorted from blood. The subset here: CD45RA+ positively selected. The source of this sequence is a man younger than 40 in good health. This chain's CDR3 is CASSEARTNTEAFF. In DNA, the CDR3 is TGCGCCAGCAGTGAAGCCAGAACTAACACTGAAGCTTTCTTT.